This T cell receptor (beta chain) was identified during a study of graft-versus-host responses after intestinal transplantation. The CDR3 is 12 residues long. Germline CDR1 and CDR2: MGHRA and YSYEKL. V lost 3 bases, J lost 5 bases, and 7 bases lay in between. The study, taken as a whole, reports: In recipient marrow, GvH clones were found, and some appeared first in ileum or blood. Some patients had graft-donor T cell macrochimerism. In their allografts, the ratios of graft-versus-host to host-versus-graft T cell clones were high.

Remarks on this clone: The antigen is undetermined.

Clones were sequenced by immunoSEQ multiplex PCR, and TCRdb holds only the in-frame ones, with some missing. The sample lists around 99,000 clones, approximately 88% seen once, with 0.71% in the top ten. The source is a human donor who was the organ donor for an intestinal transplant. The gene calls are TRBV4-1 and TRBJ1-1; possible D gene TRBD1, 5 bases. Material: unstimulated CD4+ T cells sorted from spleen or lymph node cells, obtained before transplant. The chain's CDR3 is CASSQQGTEAFF. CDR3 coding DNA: TGCGCCAGCAGCCAGCAGGGAACTGAAGCTTTCTTT.